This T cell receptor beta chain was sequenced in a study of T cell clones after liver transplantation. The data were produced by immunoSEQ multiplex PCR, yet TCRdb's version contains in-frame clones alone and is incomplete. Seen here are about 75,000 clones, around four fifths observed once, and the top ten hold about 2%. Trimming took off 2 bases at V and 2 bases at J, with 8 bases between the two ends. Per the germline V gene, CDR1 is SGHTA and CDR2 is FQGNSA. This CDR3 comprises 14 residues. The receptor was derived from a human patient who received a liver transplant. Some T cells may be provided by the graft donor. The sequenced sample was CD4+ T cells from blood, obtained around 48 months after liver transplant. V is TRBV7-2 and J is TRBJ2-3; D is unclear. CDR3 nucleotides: TGTGCCAGCAGCTTACGGGCAAACACAGATACGCAGTATTTT. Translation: CASSLRANTDTQYF.